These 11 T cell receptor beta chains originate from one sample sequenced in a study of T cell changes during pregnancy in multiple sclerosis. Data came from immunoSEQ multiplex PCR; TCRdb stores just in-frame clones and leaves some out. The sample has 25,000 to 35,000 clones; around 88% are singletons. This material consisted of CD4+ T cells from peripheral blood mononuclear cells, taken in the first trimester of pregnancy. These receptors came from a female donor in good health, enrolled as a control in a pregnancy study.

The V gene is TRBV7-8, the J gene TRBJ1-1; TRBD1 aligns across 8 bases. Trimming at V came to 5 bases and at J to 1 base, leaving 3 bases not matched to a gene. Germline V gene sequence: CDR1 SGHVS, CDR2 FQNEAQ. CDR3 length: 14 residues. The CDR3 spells CASSIDRGNTEAFF. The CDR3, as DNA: TGTGCCAGCAGCATAGACAGGGGGAACACTGAAGCTTTCTTT.

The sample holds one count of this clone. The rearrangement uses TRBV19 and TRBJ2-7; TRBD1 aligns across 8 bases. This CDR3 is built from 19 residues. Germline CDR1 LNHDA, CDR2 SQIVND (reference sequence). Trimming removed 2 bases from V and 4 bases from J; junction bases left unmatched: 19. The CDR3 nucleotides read TGTGCCAGTAGTATAAGGCGGCAGGGGGCTCTAGATCACAGATACGAGCAGTACTTC. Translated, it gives CASSIRRQGALDHRYEQYF.

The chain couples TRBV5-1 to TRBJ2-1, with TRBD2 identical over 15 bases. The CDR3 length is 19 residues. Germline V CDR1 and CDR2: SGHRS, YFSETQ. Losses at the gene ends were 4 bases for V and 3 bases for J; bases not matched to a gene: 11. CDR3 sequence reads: CASSHPGTSGGLFYNEQFF. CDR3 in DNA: TGCGCCAGCAGCCACCCCGGGACTAGCGGGGGGCTATTCTACAATGAGCAGTTCTTC.

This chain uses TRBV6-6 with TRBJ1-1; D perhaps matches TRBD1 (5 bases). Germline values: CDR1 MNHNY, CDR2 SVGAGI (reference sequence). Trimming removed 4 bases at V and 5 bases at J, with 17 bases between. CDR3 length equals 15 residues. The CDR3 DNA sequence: TGTGCCAGCAGTTCCTTAGTAGGAGGGACTACTGAAGCTTTCTTT. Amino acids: CASSSLVGGTTEAFF.

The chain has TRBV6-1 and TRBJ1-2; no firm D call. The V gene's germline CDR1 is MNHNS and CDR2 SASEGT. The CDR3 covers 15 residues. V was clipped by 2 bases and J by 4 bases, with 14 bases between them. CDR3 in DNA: TGTGCCAGCAGTGAACTAGTTGGTGCGGGCTATGGCTACACCTTC. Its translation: CASSELVGAGYGYTF.

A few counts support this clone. The CDR3 sequence is CAISGSGATGELFF. Written as DNA, the CDR3 is TGTGCCATCAGTGGGTCAGGGGCTACCGGGGAGCTGTTTTTT. The rearrangement uses TRBV10-3 and TRBJ2-2; tentative D call: TRBD1 (6 bases). CDR3 length: 14 amino acids. The germline V gene has CDR1 ENHRY and CDR2 SYGVKD. The V end lost 4 bases, the J end lost 5 bases, and 11 bases lay between the germline ends.

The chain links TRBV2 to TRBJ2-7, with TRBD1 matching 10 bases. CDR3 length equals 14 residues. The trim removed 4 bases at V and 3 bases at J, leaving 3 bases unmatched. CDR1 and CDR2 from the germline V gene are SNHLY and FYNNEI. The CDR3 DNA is TGTGCCAGCAGTGGGACAGGGGGGATCTACGAGCAGTACTTC. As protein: CASSGTGGIYEQYF.

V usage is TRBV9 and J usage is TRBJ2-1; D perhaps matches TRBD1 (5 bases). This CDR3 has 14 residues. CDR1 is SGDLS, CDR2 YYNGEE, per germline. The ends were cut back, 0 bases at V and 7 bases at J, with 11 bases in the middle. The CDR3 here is CASSVGTTHNEQFF. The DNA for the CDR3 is TGTGCCAGCAGCGTAGGGACAACACATAATGAGCAGTTCTTC.

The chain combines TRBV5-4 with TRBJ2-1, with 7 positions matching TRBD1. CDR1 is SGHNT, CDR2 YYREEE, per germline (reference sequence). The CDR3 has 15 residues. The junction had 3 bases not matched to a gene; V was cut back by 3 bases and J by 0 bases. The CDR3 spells CASSSGQASYNEQFF. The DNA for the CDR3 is TGTGCCAGCAGCTCCGGACAGGCCTCCTACAATGAGCAGTTCTTC.

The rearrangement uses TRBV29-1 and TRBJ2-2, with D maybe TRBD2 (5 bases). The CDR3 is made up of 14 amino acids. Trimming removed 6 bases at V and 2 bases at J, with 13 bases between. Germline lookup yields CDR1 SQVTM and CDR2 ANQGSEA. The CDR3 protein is CSVGGGYNTGELFF. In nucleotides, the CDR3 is TGCAGCGTGGGCGGCGGGTATAACACCGGGGAGCTGTTTTTT.

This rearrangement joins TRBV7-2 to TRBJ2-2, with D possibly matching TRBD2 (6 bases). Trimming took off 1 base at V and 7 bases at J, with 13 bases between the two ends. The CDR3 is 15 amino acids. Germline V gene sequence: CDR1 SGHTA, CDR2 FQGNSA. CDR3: CASSLEGLVGGELFF. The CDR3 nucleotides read TGTGCCAGCAGCTTAGAGGGACTGGTAGGCGGGGAGCTGTTTTTT.